This entry concerns a single TCR beta chain. As yet, its antigen is unknown. The sample belongs to a study of T cells after yellow fever vaccination. At the level of the study: Low-cell-number fractions underwent preparation using SMART-Seq v4 Ultra Low Input.

5'RACE template switching generated TCR cDNA, adding a universal primer site and UMIs. TCRdb re-derived calls from the 5' RACE reads in MiXCR, one entry per CDR3 protein. Of some 500,000 distinct CDR3 sequences listed, about 14% are singletons. Regarding the study as a whole: Abundant clonotypes from the bulk population could have been carried over as contaminants into FACS-sorted repertoires. Peaking faster, on day 5 versus 15, the secondary response was nonetheless weaker.

This CDR3 is 13 amino acids long. Germline-derived CDR1 and CDR2 are DFQATT and SNEGSKA (reference sequence). Trimming took 5 bases from V and 1 from J, leaving 11 bases between them. The chain links TRBV20-1 to TRBJ2-5; possibly TRBD2 for D (6 bases). This specimen was PBMCs, taken on the day of the yellow fever booster vaccination. The clonotype was recovered from a man aged 25 to 45 who received the YFV17D yellow fever vaccine. The chain's CDR3 is CSAPAGTQETQYF. DNA for the CDR3: TGCAGTGCTCCCGCGGGGACCCAAGAGACCCAGTACTTC.